The rows below give T cell receptor beta chains drawn from one sample of a study of T-cell memory formation after mild COVID-19. TCRdb re-called the 5' RACE reads with MiXCR, one entry per CDR3 protein. This sample carries roughly 35,000 distinct CDR3 sequences, roughly 21% of them seen once, and the ten largest clones take over 1.5%. What was sequenced was PBMCs or a T cell subset sorted from them (not recorded which). Receptors originate from an adult who had mild COVID-19 (a few samples of this study predate the infection). Cell type and time point are not known. CDR3s leave out the opening cysteine and the closing phenylalanine or tryptophan. Fields, in order: J gene, V gene, CDR3 protein.

TRBJ2-7,TRBV5-1,ASSLFGTSGSRSYEQY
TRBJ2-2,TRBV6-5,ASSPPTRPTGELF
TRBJ2-5,TRBV29-1,SVEEGRRIRY
TRBJ1-2,TRBV14,ASNPSGSYGYT
TRBJ1-4,TRBV5-1,ASSSGSGGEKLF
TRBJ2-2,TRBV6-2/TRBV6-3,ASSGRDSGELF
TRBJ2-1,TRBV18,ASSPYRASYNEQF
TRBJ1-1,TRBV14,ASSHYRGLGTEAF
TRBJ2-1,TRBV5-1,ASSQTSGGYNEQF
TRBJ2-7,TRBV20-1,SAKGRPMAHEQY
TRBJ2-1,TRBV12-3/TRBV12-4,ASSLDQGFNEQF
TRBJ1-1,TRBV5-1,ASSLNLGGANTEAF
TRBJ1-6,TRBV7-8,ASSLAAPGQGNSPLH
TRBJ1-1,TRBV7-9,ASSLGRGGGTEAF